This entry lists 18 T cell receptor beta chains sequenced from one sample in a study of shared clonotypes between healthy human individuals. The data were produced by immunoSEQ multiplex PCR, yet TCRdb's version contains in-frame clones alone and is incomplete. The sample yields 850,000 to 1,100,000 clones, about 80% seen once. Material for sequencing was memory CD4+ T cells from PBMCs. Subset of the sample: CD45RA-negative fraction. The source of these receptors is a man aged 18 to 29 in good health. Some clones in this sample may be carry-over from other donors' samples.

For this clone: This CDR3 is also generated by other DNA sequences in the sample. The chain has TRBV28 and TRBJ1-2; D unresolved. V lost 6 bases and J lost 4, with 6 bases in between. From germline, CDR1 is MDHEN and CDR2 SYDVKM. This CDR3 comprises 11 residues. The chain's CDR3 is CASSSIYGYTF. As DNA, the CDR3 is TGTGCCAGCAGCTCCATCTATGGCTACACCTTC.

CDR3 sequence reads: CASTYRDRGPYEQYF. In DNA, the CDR3 is TGTGCCAGCACCTACCGGGACAGGGGGCCCTACGAGCAGTACTTC. The rearrangement links TRBV28 to TRBJ2-7, with 12 bases lining up with TRBD1. The V and J ends lost 7 bases and 2 bases, in that order; junction bases with no gene match: 6. CDR3 length: 15 amino acids. Looked up from germline, CDR1 is MDHEN and CDR2 is SYDVKM.

Concerning this clone itself: The sample holds other DNA sequences that translate to the same CDR3. The CDR3 is CASSQDQGARQETQYF. CDR3 nucleotide sequence: TGTGCCAGCAGCCAAGATCAGGGGGCGCGTCAAGAGACCCAGTACTTC. The J gene is TRBJ2-5, the V gene TRBV4-2; 8 positions match TRBD1. The CDR3 covers 16 residues. J gave up 2 bases and V 0 bases, and 5 bases lay outside the gene matches. Germline V gene lookup returns CDR1 LGHNA and CDR2 YNFKEQ.

The chain is built from TRBV19 and TRBJ1-1, with 8 bases identical to TRBD1. Germline V gives CDR1 LNHDA, CDR2 SQIVND (reference sequence). The CDR3 is made up of 15 amino acids. After removal of 6 bases from V and 2 bases from J, the junction contained 8 bases not matched to a gene. CDR3: CASSPGQALNTEAFF. The DNA of the CDR3 is TGTGCCAGTAGCCCGGGACAGGCGCTAAACACTGAAGCTTTCTTT. Combining the CDR3 with reference TRBV19 and TRBJ1-1 gives the whole variable domain DGGITQSPKYLFRKEGQNVTLSCEQNLNHDAMYWYRQDPGQGLRLIYYSQIVNDFQKGDIAEGYSVSREKKESFPLTVTSAQKNPTAFYLCASSPGQALNTEAFFGQGTRLTVV.

The chain recombines TRBV15 with TRBJ1-1; tentatively, D is TRBD1 (5 bases). The CDR3 contains 14 residues. The V and J ends lost 1 base and 3 bases respectively, with 9 bases between them. Germline loops: CDR1 LNHNV, CDR2 YYDKDF (reference sequence). The CDR3 DNA sequence: TGTGCCACCAGCAGAGGGCCAGGGTACACTGAAGCTTTCTTT. Encoded protein: CATSRGPGYTEAFF.

This rearrangement joins TRBV28 to TRBJ2-3; maybe TRBD2 (6 bases). Trimming pared 4 bases from V and 0 bases from J, leaving 14 bases between. This CDR3 region has 16 residues. Germline V gene data show CDR1 as MDHEN and CDR2 as SYDVKM. The DNA for the CDR3 is TGTGCCAGCAGTTCCCCTGGGGAGGCTAGCACAGATACGCAGTATTTT. It is translated as CASSSPGEASTDTQYF.

This chain links TRBV6-1 with TRBJ2-7; 8 bases fit TRBD1. The length of the CDR3 is 15 residues. V lost 6 bases to trimming and J lost 3 bases; unmatched junction nucleotides: 10. Germline CDR1 reads MNHNS; CDR2 reads SASEGT. CDR3 sequence reads: CASRAGGDGIYEQYF. DNA for the CDR3: TGTGCCAGCAGGGCAGGGGGCGATGGGATCTACGAGCAGTACTTC.

The V call is TRBV19, the J call TRBJ1-2; D may be TRBD1 (5 bases). Trimming removed 4 bases from V and 4 bases from J, with 16 bases in between. Germline assignment: CDR1 LNHDA and CDR2 SQIVND (reference sequence). The CDR3 sequence is 15 residues long. The CDR3 nucleotides are TGTGCCAGTAGTACAACAGGACGGGGCGGCTATGGCTACACCTTC. It encodes CASSTTGRGGYGYTF.

The chain carries TRBV5-4 and TRBJ2-5, with 7 bases that match TRBD2. This CDR3 is 17 amino acids long. The V gene's germline CDR1 is SGHNT and CDR2 YYREEE (reference sequence). The J segment lost 2 bases and the V segment lost 1 base, leaving 11 bases of the junction unmatched. The CDR3 DNA is TGTGCCAGCAGCTTGTTCGTCGGGCTAGCGGAACAAGAGACCCAGTACTTC. This codes for CASSLFVGLAEQETQYF.

In this sample, this clone turned up a few times. V gene TRBV11-2 combines with J gene TRBJ2-2; D might be TRBD1 (6 bases). Trimming took off 2 bases at V and 1 base at J, with 11 bases between the two ends. CDR1 and CDR2 from the germline V gene are SGHAT and FQNNGV. This CDR3 spans 16 amino acids. The CDR3 DNA follows: TGTGCCAGCAGCTTAAGTACAGGGAGGAACACCGGGGAGCTGTTTTTT. Its translation: CASSLSTGRNTGELFF. The whole variable domain, remainder taken from reference TRBV11-2 and TRBJ2-2, is EAGVAQSPRYKIIEKRQSVAFWCNPISGHATLYWYQQILGQGPKLLIQFQNNGVVDDSQLPKDRFSAERLKGVDSTLKIQPAKLEDSAVYLCASSLSTGRNTGELFFGEGSRLTVL.

The chain combines TRBV6-1 with TRBJ2-6; weak D call: TRBD1 (5 bases). The length of the CDR3 is 16 residues. Germline V CDR1 and CDR2: MNHNS, SASEGT. With 8 bases removed from V and 2 bases from J, the gap between germline ends came to 16 bases. The CDR3 reads CASRGPGQTGANVLTF. CDR3 DNA sequence: TGTGCCAGCCGTGGCCCCGGACAAACTGGGGCCAACGTCCTGACTTTC.

The CDR3 spells CASSFPQKSTDTQYF. CDR3 bases: TGTGCCAGCAGTTTCCCCCAGAAAAGCACAGATACGCAGTATTTT. The chain joins TRBV28 to TRBJ2-3; unclear D gene. The CDR3 has 15 amino acids. Trimming left V 3 bases short and J 0 bases short, with 10 bases between. The germline V gene encodes CDR1 MDHEN and CDR2 SYDVKM.

This clone came up a few times. DNA of the CDR3: TGTGCCAGCATTGGAGCGGTGGGGAAGACCCAGTACTTC. This gives the protein CASIGAVGKTQYF. The rearrangement links TRBV6-6 to TRBJ2-5; D possibly corresponds to TRBD2 (5 bases). Germline CDR1 MNHNY, CDR2 SVGAGI (reference sequence). Trimming removed 7 bases at V and 6 bases at J, with 15 bases between. The CDR3 is made up of 13 amino acids.

This chain joins TRBV4-2 and TRBJ1-3; D remains unclear. This CDR3 has 13 residues. Germline values: CDR1 LGHNA, CDR2 YNFKEQ. The V and J ends lost 8 bases and 3 bases respectively, with 11 bases between them. CDR3 residues: CASSGGGGNTIYF. The CDR3 coding sequence is TGTGCCAGCTCGGGCGGTGGTGGAAACACCATATATTTT.

V usage is TRBV4-1 and J usage is TRBJ2-7; possibly TRBD1 for D (6 bases). This CDR3 is built from 15 residues. V lost 4 bases and J lost 5, with 18 bases in between. In germline, CDR1 is MGHRA, CDR2 YSYEKL. As DNA, the CDR3 is TGCGCCAGCAGCCGACAAGTGACAGGCCCCAACGAGCAGTACTTC. It yields the protein CASSRQVTGPNEQYF.

The chain recombines TRBV30 with TRBJ1-5, with 9 bases lining up with TRBD1. Trimming took 1 base from V and 6 from J; bases not matched to a gene: 7. Germline CDR1 GTSNPN, CDR2 SVGIG (reference sequence). CDR3 length: 15 amino acids. CDR3 sequence: CAWSAQGASRQPQHF. In nucleotides, the CDR3 is TGTGCCTGGAGTGCACAGGGGGCCTCGCGTCAGCCCCAGCATTTT.

This rearrangement joins TRBV11-3 to TRBJ2-2, with D perhaps TRBD2 (5 bases). Germline CDR1 SGHNT, CDR2 YENEEA. There are 15 residues in the CDR3. The germline V and J ends were trimmed by 2 bases and 6 bases, with 13 bases remaining between them. This CDR3 reads CASSLPEGRAGELFF. The CDR3, as DNA: TGTGCCAGCAGCTTACCCGAGGGCCGAGCCGGGGAGCTGTTTTTT.

This chain connects TRBV7-2 to TRBJ2-1; the D is unclear. The CDR3 totals 15 residues. V was trimmed by 1 base and J by 0 bases, leaving 7 bases between them. Germline CDR1 reads SGHTA; CDR2 reads FQGNSA. The CDR3 region has the DNA TGTGCCAGCAGCTTAGAGGGCCTCTCCTACAATGAGCAGTTCTTC. Encoded protein: CASSLEGLSYNEQFF. The full variable domain, completed using reference TRBV7-2 and TRBJ2-1, is GAGVSQSPSNKVTEKGKDVELRCDPISGHTALYWYRQSLGQGLEFLIYFQGNSAPDKSGLPSDRFSAERTGGSVSTLTIQRTQQEDSAVYLCASSLEGLSYNEQFFGPGTRLTVL.